The T cell receptor (beta chain) described here comes from a study of blood T cell repertoires in COVID-19. Overall study context: Italy, Spain and the United States were the sources of the convalescent and acute COVID-19 samples. T cells, B-cell-depleted T cells, or PBMCs provided the cDNA or gDNA that served as material.

V was pared by 2 bases and J by 4 bases, with 11 bases between. The CDR3 is 14 amino acids. Germline V lookup: CDR1 LNHDA, CDR2 SQIVND (reference sequence). Some clones are missing from TCRdb's copy, which holds only in-frame ones; the method was immunoSEQ multiplex PCR. This table holds about 99,000 clones, approximately 83% found once. This clonotype was obtained from a woman of 80 years or more with active or convalescent COVID-19. V usage is TRBV19 and J usage is TRBJ2-5, with a tentative D call TRBD2 (6 bases). Sequences were obtained from peripheral blood. The CDR3 spells CASSITFSGETQYF. The CDR3 DNA reads TGTGCCAGTAGTATAACGTTTAGCGGAGAGACCCAGTACTTC.